A selection of T cell receptor beta chains follows, all from one sample in a study of blood T cell repertoires in COVID-19. The assay was immunoSEQ multiplex PCR, and TCRdb's table has in-frame clones only and misses some. The sample includes approximately 450,000 clones, about 85% of them seen just once. The sample consisted of PBMCs or T cells enriched from blood (not recorded which). The receptor set was obtained from a woman aged 18-35 years with acute COVID-19. Both conserved end residues are part of each CDR3. The order of the fields is CDR3 DNA, CDR3 protein, CDR3 length, J gene, D gene, V gene, clone size. A D gene is named only where the DNA matches it firmly. Expanded clones get a size class; other rows say once, few or many, or leave the size out.

TGTGCCATGTGGCGGGGCTCGTTGGGAAACACCATATATTTT CAMWRGSLGNTIYF 14 TRBJ1-3 - TRBV11-2 -
TGTGCCAGCAGTTCACTTTGGGACTTCAATTCACCCCTCCACTTT CASSSLWDFNSPLHF 15 TRBJ1-6 - TRBV6-9 -
TGTGCTAGTGGTGCGGGACTAGTCGTATATAATACGCAGTATTTT CASGAGLVVYNTQYF 15 TRBJ2-3 TRBD2 TRBV12-5 few
TGTGCCATCAGCCTCAGGGGGCGCGACTCAAGAGGTAACACTGAAGCTTTCTTT CAISLRGRDSRGNTEAFF 18 TRBJ1-1 TRBD1 TRBV10-3 -
TGTGCCAGCAGCTTAGCGTGGGGCCGAGATCAGCCCCAGCATTTT CASSLAWGRDQPQHF 15 TRBJ1-5 - TRBV7-2 -
TGTGCCTGGAATCGGGGACAGTATCAGCCCCAGCATTTT CAWNRGQYQPQHF 13 TRBJ1-5 TRBD1 TRBV30 -
TGTGCCAGCAGCTTGGGGGGGAGCGGAGCGGGAGGCACCAATGAGCAGTTCTTC CASSLGGSGAGGTNEQFF 18 TRBJ2-1 TRBD2 TRBV5-4 -
TGTGCCAGCAGTGAGTGGACGGGGATCAATTCACCCCTCCACTTT CASSEWTGINSPLHF 15 TRBJ1-6 - TRBV6-1 -
TGTGCCAGCAGAAATAGCGGGGGAACAGATACGCAGTATTTT CASRNSGGTDTQYF 14 TRBJ2-3 TRBD2 TRBV28 -
TGCGCCAGCAGCTTGGTCAACAGCCGAGAGACACCTGGCTACACCTTC CASSLVNSRETPGYTF 16 TRBJ1-2 - TRBV5-1 -
TGTGCCACCCAAGTCTGGGAGCGGGCCTCCTACGAGCAGTACTTC CATQVWERASYEQYF 15 TRBJ2-7 - TRBV28 -
TGTGCCAGCAGCTTCGATTCCCAGTGGGAAAAACTGTTTTTT CASSFDSQWEKLFF 14 TRBJ1-4 - TRBV7-9 once
TGTGCCAGCAGCCCCTTAGCGGGAGGGCGAAACGAGCAGTACTTC CASSPLAGGRNEQYF 15 TRBJ2-7 TRBD2 TRBV9 -
TGTGCCAGCAGACGACAGGGTAATCAGCCCCAGCATTTT CASRRQGNQPQHF 13 TRBJ1-5 TRBD1 TRBV12-3/TRBV12-4 -